The present entry profiles one T cell receptor beta chain with its context. The antigen is unknown. Germline V gives CDR1 SGHNT, CDR2 YYREEE (reference sequence). V gave up 3 bases and J gave up 5 bases; unmatched junction bases: 7. The CDR3 consists of 17 residues. The sample is drawn from a study of long-term antiretroviral therapy in people with HIV. Across the whole study: Earliest sampling preceded the 2015 immediate-ART recommendation by about a decade.

Researchers report immunoSEQ v3.0 was run at survey level. Sequencing used immunoSEQ multiplex PCR; TCRdb keeps in-frame clones, though not all of them. The table lists about 21,000 clones, around 84% of them singletons, with 3% to 3.5% in the top ten. General observations from the study: Clones showing expansion before ART dominated the repertoire at all time points. Blood collection from about 2003 to 2018 possibly occurred under older ART regimens. After ART, diversity increased yet remained lower than transplant donor controls.

The rearrangement uses TRBV5-4 and TRBJ2-1; 14 bases agree with TRBD2. The sequenced sample was unsorted PBMCs, obtained 1.9 years after starting antiretroviral therapy. This TCR was recovered from a woman aged 45-59 years with HIV. The CDR3 reads CASSSGLAGGYDNEQFF. In DNA, the CDR3 is TGTGCCAGCAGCTCCGGACTAGCGGGGGGCTATGACAATGAGCAGTTCTTC.